The clone carrying this T cell receptor beta chain has only one observation. Different DNA sequences within this sample yield the same CDR3. It was during active infection that Seattle patients were enrolled and then longitudinally followed. The data were taken from a study of blood T cell repertoires in COVID-19. Whole-study context: PBMCs, B-cell-depleted T cells, or T cells provided the cDNA or gDNA that made up the material.

The data were produced by immunoSEQ multiplex PCR, yet TCRdb's version contains in-frame clones alone and is incomplete. The table shows 180,000 or so clones, with roughly 84% occurring only once. This CDR3 spans 14 amino acids. The germline gives CDR1 SGHRS, CDR2 YFSETQ. J gave up 8 bases and V 0 bases, and 6 bases lay outside the gene matches. The J gene is TRBJ1-2, the V gene TRBV5-1; 8 bases are shared with TRBD1. The receptor's source is a person between 70 and 80 years old with COVID-19, enrolled during active disease. Sequencing used peripheral blood. The CDR3 loop reads CASSLAGTGGGYTF. The DNA for the CDR3 is TGCGCCAGCAGCTTGGCAGGGACAGGAGGGGGCTACACCTTC.